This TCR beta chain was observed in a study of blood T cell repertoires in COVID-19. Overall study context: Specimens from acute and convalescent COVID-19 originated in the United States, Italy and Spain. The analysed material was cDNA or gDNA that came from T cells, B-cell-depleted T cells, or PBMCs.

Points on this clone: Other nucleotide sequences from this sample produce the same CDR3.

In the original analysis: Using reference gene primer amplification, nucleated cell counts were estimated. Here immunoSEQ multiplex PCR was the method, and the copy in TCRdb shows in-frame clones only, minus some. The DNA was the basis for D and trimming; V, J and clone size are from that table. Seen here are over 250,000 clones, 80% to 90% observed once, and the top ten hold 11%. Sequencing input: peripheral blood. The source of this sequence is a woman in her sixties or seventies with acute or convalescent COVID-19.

CDR3 sequence reads: CASSLGTSQETQYF. In DNA, the CDR3 is TGTGCCAGCAGCCTTGGGACAAGCCAAGAGACCCAGTACTTC. The chain recombines TRBV3-1 (or the pseudogene TRBV3-2) with TRBJ2-5, with TRBD1 as a possible D gene (6 bases). The CDR3 consists of 14 residues. The germline gives CDR1 LGHDT, CDR2 YNNKEL (reference sequence). V was clipped by 4 bases and J by 1 base, with 10 bases between them.